These T cell receptor beta chains were read from a single sample in a study of T-cell reconstitution after alpha-beta-depleted transplantation in children. TCRdb used MiXCR to reprocess the PCR reads, holding one entry per CDR3 protein. The sample contains some 530,000 distinct CDR3 sequences, about 12% of which appear only once. Sequencing was performed on PBMCs from the stem cell graft donor, taken from the stem cell graft. These receptors all stem from a human donor who donated a stem cell graft to a child with combined immunodeficiency. Both conserved end residues are part of each CDR3. The D gene is left open where the match is weak. Some rows mark clone size as missing; the rest say once, few, many or name a class of expanded clone.

j_call | d_call | v_call | clone_size | cdr3_aa | cdr3_nt
TRBJ1-1 | . | TRBV6-1 | many | CASSLTMDSTEAFF | TGTGCCAGCAGCCTCACCATGGATAGCACTGAAGCTTTCTTT
TRBJ2-7 | TRBD2 | TRBV7-2 | . | CASSRVASGSWSYEQYF | TGTGCCAGCAGCCGGGTGGCTAGCGGGAGTTGGTCCTACGAGCAGTACTTC
TRBJ2-5 | TRBD2 | TRBV29-1 | many | CSVEGLAEETQYF | TGCAGCGTTGAAGGACTAGCGGAAGAGACCCAGTACTTC
TRBJ1-1 | . | TRBV4-1 | . | CASSQRLGLTGVNTEAFF | TGCGCCAGCAGCCAAAGATTAGGACTCACTGGCGTGAACACTGAAGCTTTCTTT
TRBJ2-3 | . | TRBV9 | many | CASTPEGLIGDTQYF | TGTGCCAGCACCCCCGAGGGACTCATAGGGGATACGCAGTATTTT
TRBJ2-5 | TRBD2 | TRBV6-4 | many | CASSTWGGKTSGVKETQYF | TGTGCCAGCAGCACCTGGGGAGGGAAGACTAGCGGGGTAAAAGAGACCCAGTACTTC
TRBJ2-6 | . | TRBV6-2/TRBV6-3 | . | CASRDKRSGANVLTF | TGTGCCAGCAGGGACAAGCGCTCTGGGGCCAACGTCCTGACTTTC
TRBJ2-3 | TRBD1 | TRBV5-1 | many | CASSLGTGDQDTQYF | TGCGCCAGCAGCTTGGGGACAGGGGACCAAGATACGCAGTATTTT
TRBJ2-2 | TRBD2 | TRBV7-3 | few | CASSFYDGLVTGELFF | TGTGCCAGCAGCTTTTATGACGGACTAGTCACCGGGGAGCTGTTTTTT
TRBJ1-1 | . | TRBV29-1 | many | CSVRRMNTEAFF | TGCAGCGTCCGACGGATGAACACTGAAGCTTTCTTT
TRBJ2-5 | . | TRBV7-2 | few | CASNPRTGEETQYF | TGTGCCAGCAATCCTCGGACGGGAGAGGAGACCCAGTACTTC
TRBJ2-4 | . | TRBV7-3 | . | CASSQEGTAAKNIQYF | TGTGCCAGCAGCCAGGAGGGGACAGCAGCCAAAAACATTCAGTACTTC
TRBJ2-2 | . | TRBV29-1 | few | CSVTLANTGELFF | TGCAGCGTGACACTAGCGAACACCGGGGAGCTGTTTTTT
TRBJ2-3 | TRBD1 | TRBV20-1 | . | CSIQGVDTQYF | TGCAGTATACAGGGGGTGGATACGCAGTATTTT
TRBJ1-2 | TRBD1 | TRBV24-1 | few | CATSARDRKYGYTF | TGTGCCACCAGTGCCCGGGACAGGAAGTATGGCTACACCTTC
TRBJ2-1 | . | TRBV5-1 | many | CASSATGGGTWSEQFF | TGCGCCAGCAGTGCGACGGGGGGCGGCACTTGGAGTGAGCAGTTCTTC
TRBJ2-1 | . | TRBV24-1 | . | CATSWGGQSYNEQFF | TGTGCCACCAGTTGGGGGGGCCAGTCCTACAATGAGCAGTTCTTC
TRBJ2-1 | . | TRBV24-1 | few | CATSDFRTEGIWNEQFF | TGTGCCACCAGTGATTTCCGGACAGAAGGAATTTGGAATGAGCAGTTCTTC
TRBJ2-7 | . | TRBV15 | many | CATSRDPSTPHEQYF | TGTGCCACCAGCAGAGATCCTTCAACCCCTCACGAGCAGTACTTC
TRBJ2-2 | . | TRBV5-1 | few | CASSLVRSGELFF | TGCGCCAGCAGCTTGGTACGGTCCGGGGAGCTGTTTTTT
TRBJ2-2 | TRBD2 | TRBV5-6 | many | CASSATGTTNTGELFF | TGTGCCAGCAGCGCAACCGGGACTACGAACACCGGGGAGCTGTTTTTT
TRBJ2-5 | TRBD2 | TRBV7-2 | . | CASSLAGLAGAQETQYF | TGTGCCAGCAGCTTAGCAGGGCTAGCGGGAGCCCAAGAGACCCAGTACTTC
TRBJ2-3 | TRBD2 | TRBV7-9 | many | CASSFGTSGGSDTQYF | TGTGCCAGCAGCTTTGGGACTAGCGGGGGGAGTGATACGCAGTATTTT
TRBJ2-3 | . | TRBV29-1 | many | CSVRSVDTQYF | TGCAGCGTTCGGAGCGTAGATACGCAGTATTTT
TRBJ2-1 | . | TRBV6-1 | . | CASNPHSGSYFNEQFF | TGTGCCAGCAATCCACACAGCGGGTCCTATTTCAATGAGCAGTTCTTC
TRBJ2-1 | TRBD2 | TRBV15 | once | CATSGVTLAGGHNEQFF | TGTGCCACCAGCGGGGTCACACTAGCGGGAGGACACAATGAGCAGTTCTTC
TRBJ1-5 | . | TRBV4-1 | few | CASSQDLKQPQHF | TGCGCCAGCAGCCAAGATCTGAAACAGCCCCAGCATTTT
TRBJ2-6 | . | TRBV5-1 | few | CASSQVFSGANVLTF | TGCGCCAGCAGCCAGGTGTTCTCTGGGGCCAACGTCCTGACTTTC